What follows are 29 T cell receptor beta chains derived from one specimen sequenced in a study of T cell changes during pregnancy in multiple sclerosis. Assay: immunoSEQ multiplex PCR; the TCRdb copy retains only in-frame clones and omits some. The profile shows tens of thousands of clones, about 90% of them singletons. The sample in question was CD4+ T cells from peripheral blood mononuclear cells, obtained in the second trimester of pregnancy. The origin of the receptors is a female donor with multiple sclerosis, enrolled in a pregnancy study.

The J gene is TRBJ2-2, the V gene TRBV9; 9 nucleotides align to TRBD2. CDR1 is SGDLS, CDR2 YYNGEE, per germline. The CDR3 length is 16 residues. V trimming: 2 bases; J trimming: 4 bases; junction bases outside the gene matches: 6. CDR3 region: CASSVLAGEGTGELFF. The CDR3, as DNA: TGTGCCAGCAGCGTGTTAGCGGGAGAGGGCACCGGGGAGCTGTTTTTT.

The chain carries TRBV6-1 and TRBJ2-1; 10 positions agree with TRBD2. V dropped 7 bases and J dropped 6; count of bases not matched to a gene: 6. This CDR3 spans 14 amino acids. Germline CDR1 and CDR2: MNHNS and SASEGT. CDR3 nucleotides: TGTGCCAGCAAGCCGGGACTAGCGACCAATGAGCAGTTCTTC. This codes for CASKPGLATNEQFF.

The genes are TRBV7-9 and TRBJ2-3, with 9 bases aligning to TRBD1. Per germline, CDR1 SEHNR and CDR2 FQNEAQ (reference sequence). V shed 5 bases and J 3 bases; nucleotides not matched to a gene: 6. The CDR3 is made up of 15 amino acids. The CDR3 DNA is TGTGCCAGCAGCCACACAGGGGGCTCGACAGATACGCAGTATTTT. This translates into CASSHTGGSTDTQYF.

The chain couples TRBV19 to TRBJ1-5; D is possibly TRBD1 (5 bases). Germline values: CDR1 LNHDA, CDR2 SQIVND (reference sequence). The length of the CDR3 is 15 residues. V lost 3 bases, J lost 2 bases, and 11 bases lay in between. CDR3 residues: CASSIQGGGNQPQHF. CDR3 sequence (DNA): TGTGCCAGTAGTATTCAGGGCGGCGGCAATCAGCCCCAGCATTTT.

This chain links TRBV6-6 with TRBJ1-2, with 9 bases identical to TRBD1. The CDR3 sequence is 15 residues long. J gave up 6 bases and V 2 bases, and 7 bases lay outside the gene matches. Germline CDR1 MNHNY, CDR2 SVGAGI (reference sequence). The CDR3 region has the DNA TGTGCCAGCAGTTACGGACAGGGGAACTTGAATGGCTACACCTTC. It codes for CASSYGQGNLNGYTF.

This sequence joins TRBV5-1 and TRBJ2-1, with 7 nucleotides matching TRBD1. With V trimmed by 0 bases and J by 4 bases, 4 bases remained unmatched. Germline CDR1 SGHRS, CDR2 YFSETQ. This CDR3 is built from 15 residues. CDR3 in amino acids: CASSLAGTVYNEQFF. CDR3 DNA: TGCGCCAGCAGCTTGGCCGGGACAGTTTACAATGAGCAGTTCTTC. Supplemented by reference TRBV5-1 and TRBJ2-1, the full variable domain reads KAGVTQTPRYLIKTRGQQVTLSCSPISGHRSVSWYQQTPGQGLQFLFEYFSETQRNKGNFPGRFSGRQFSNSRSEMNVSTLELGDSALYLCASSLAGTVYNEQFFGPGTRLTVL.

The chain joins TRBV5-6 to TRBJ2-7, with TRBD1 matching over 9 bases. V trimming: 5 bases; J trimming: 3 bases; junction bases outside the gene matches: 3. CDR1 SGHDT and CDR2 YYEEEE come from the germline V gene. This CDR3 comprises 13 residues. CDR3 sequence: CASSGTGSYEQYF. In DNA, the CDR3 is TGTGCCAGCAGTGGGACAGGGAGCTACGAGCAGTACTTC.

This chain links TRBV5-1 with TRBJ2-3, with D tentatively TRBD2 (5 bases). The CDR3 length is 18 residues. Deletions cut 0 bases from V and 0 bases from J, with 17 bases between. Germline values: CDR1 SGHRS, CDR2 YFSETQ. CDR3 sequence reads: CASSLAATLSGSTDTQYF. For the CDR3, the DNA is TGCGCCAGCAGCTTGGCCGCGACCCTATCGGGGAGCACAGATACGCAGTATTTT.

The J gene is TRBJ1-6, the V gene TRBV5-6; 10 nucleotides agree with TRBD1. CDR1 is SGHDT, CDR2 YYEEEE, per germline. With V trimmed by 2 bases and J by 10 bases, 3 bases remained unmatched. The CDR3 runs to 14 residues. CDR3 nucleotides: TGTGCCAGCAGCTTAGGGACAGGGGAATCACCCCTCCACTTT. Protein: CASSLGTGESPLHF.

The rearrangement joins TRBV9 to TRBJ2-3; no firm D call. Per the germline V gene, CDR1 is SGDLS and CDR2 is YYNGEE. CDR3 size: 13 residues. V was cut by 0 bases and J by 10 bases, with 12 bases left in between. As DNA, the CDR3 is TGTGCCAGCAGCGTAGCCCCACCCGGTGCGCAGTATTTT. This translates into CASSVAPPGAQYF.

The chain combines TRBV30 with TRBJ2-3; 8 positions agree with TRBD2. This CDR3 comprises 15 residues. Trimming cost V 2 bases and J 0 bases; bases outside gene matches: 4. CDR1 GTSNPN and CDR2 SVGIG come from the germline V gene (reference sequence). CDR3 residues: CAWSFGGASTDTQYF. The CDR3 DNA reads TGTGCCTGGAGTTTCGGGGGGGCTAGCACAGATACGCAGTATTTT.

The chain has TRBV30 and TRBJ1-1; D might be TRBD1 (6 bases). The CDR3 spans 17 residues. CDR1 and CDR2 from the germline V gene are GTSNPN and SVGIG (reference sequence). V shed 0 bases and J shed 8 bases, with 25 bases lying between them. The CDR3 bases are TGTGCCTGGAGTGTTCCCCTCCCCCGGGACACGGGACGGGAAGCTTTCTTT. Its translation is CAWSVPLPRDTGREAFF. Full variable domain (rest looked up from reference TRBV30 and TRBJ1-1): SQTIHQWPATLVQPVGSPLSLECTVEGTSNPNLYWYRQAAGRGLQLLFYSVGIGQISSEVPQNLSASRPQDRQFILSSKKLLLSDSGFYLCAWSVPLPRDTGREAFFGQGTRLTVV.

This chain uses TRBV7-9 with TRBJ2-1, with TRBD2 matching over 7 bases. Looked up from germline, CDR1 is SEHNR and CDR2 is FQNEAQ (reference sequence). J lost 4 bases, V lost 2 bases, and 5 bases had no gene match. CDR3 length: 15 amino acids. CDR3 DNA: TGTGCCAGCAGCTTACGGGCGGGAGCTTACAATGAGCAGTTCTTC. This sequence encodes CASSLRAGAYNEQFF.

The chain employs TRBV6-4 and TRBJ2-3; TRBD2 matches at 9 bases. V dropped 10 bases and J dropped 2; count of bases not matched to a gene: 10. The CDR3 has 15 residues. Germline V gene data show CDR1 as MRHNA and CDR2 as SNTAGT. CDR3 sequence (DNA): TGTGCCACCTCATATGTAGCGGGAGACACAGATACGCAGTATTTT. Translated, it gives CATSYVAGDTDTQYF.

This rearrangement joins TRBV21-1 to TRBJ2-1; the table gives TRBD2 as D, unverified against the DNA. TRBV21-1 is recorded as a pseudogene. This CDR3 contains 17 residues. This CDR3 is CASSKELSGRGYNEQFF. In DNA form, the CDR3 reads TGTGCCAGCAGCAAAGAGCTCTCCGGGAGGGGTTACAATGAGCAGTTCTTC.

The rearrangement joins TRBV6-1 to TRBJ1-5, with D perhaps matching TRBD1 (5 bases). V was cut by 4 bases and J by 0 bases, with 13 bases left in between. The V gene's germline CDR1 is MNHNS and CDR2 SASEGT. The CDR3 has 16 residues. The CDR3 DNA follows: TGTGCCAGCAGTGCCTGGGGCAGAGTTAGCAATCAGCCCCAGCATTTT. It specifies CASSAWGRVSNQPQHF.

The CDR3 protein is CASSWGQGHNEKLFF. CDR3 coding DNA: TGTGCCAGCAGCTGGGGACAGGGACATAATGAAAAACTGTTTTTT. The genes are TRBV7-9 and TRBJ1-4; the match to TRBD1 covers 9 bases. CDR1 and CDR2 from the germline V gene are SEHNR and FQNEAQ (reference sequence). The CDR3 spans 15 residues. The ends lost 4 bases at V and 4 bases at J; junction bases unmatched: 4.

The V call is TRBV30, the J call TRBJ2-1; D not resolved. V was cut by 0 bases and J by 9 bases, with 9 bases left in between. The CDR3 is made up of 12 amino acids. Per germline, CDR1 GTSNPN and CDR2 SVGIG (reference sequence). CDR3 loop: CAWSVQVPEQFF. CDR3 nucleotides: TGTGCCTGGAGTGTACAAGTTCCTGAGCAGTTCTTC.

Here the CDR3 DNA reads TGCGCCAGCAGCCAAGCTTTGATACCGGGCAAAAACATTCAGTACTTC. Its translation: CASSQALIPGKNIQYF. This chain links TRBV4-1 with TRBJ2-4; no reliable D call. Per the germline V gene, CDR1 is MGHRA and CDR2 is YSYEKL. V lost 1 base and J lost 3, with 13 bases in between. This CDR3 is 16 amino acids long.

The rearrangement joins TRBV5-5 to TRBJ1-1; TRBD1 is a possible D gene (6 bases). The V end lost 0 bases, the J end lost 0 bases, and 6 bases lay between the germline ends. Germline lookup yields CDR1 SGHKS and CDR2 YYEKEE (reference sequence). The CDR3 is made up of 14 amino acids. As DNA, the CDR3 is TGTGCCAGCAGCTTGGGACAGGTGAACACTGAAGCTTTCTTT. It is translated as CASSLGQVNTEAFF.

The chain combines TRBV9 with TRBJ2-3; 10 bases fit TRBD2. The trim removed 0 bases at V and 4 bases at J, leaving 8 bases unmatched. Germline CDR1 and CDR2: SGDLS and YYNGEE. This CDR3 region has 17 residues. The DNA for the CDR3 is TGTGCCAGCAGCGTAGATCCCAGCGGGAGGGCCGCAGATACGCAGTATTTT. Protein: CASSVDPSGRAADTQYF.

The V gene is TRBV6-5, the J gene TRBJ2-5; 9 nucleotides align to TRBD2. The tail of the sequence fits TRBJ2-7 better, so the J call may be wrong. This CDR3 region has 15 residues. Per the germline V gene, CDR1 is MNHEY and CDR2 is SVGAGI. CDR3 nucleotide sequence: TGTGCCAGCAGGCACCTGACTAGCGGACCCTACGAGCAGTACTTC. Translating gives CASRHLTSGPYEQYF.

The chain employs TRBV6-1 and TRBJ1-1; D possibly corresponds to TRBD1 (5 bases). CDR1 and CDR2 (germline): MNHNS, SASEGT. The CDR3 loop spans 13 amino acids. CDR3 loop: CVTQAGLRTEAFF. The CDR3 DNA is TGTGTCACACAGGCGGGGCTGAGGACTGAAGCTTTCTTT.

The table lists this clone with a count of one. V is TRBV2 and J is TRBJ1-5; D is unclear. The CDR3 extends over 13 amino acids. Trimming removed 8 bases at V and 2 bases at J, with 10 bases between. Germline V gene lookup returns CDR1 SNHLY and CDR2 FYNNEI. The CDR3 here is CASEIEGNQPQHF. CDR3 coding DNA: TGTGCCAGCGAGATTGAGGGCAATCAGCCCCAGCATTTT.

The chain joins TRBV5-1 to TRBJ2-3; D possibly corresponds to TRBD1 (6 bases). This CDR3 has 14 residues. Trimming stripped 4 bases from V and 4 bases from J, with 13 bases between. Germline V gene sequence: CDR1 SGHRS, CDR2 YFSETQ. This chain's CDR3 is CASSVSGDADTQYF. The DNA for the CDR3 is TGCGCCAGCAGCGTGTCAGGGGACGCAGATACGCAGTATTTT.

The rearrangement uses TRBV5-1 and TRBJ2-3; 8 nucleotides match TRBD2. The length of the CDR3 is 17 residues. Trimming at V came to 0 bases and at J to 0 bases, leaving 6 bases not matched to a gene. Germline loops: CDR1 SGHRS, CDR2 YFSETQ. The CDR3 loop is CASSLESGLGSTDTQYF. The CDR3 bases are TGCGCCAGCAGCTTGGAGTCGGGACTAGGCAGCACAGATACGCAGTATTTT.

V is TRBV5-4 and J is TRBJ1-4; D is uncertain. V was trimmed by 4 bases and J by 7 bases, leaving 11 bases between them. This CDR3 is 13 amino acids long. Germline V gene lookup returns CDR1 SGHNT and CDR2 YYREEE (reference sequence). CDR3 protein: CASSGSPGEKLFF. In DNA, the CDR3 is TGTGCCAGCAGCGGTTCCCCCGGTGAAAAACTGTTTTTT.

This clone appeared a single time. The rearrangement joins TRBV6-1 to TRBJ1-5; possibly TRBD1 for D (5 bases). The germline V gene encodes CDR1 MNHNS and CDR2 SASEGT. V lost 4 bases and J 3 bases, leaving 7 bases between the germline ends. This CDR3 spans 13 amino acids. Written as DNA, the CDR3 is TGTGCCAGCAGTGGGGGCTACAATCAGCCCCAGCATTTT. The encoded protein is CASSGGYNQPQHF.

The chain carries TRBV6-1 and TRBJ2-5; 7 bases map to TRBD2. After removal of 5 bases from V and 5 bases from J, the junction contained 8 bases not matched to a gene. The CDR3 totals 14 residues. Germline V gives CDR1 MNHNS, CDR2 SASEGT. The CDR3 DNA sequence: TGTGCCAGCAGTCGTGGGACTACGTGGGAGACCCAGTACTTC. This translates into CASSRGTTWETQYF.